This TCR beta chain was sequenced in a study of shared clonotypes between healthy human individuals. Investigators divided CD4+ cells into CD45RA+ naive and CD45RA-negative memory subsets. Study-wide findings and caveats: The genetic and exposure-history diversity represented was limited by few donors. Relative to memory subsets, naive subsets generally showed larger estimated richness.

Points on this clone: Its cognate antigen is unknown.

Researchers divided each subset's genomic DNA evenly across several immunoSEQ plates. This table comes from immunoSEQ multiplex PCR, and its TCRdb copy is limited to in-frame clones, with some not included. This sample has under 1,900,000 clones, with approximately 98.5% found just once. Sequenced input: naive CD4+ T cells sorted from blood. Subset here: CD45RA+ positively selected. This clonotype originated in a man aged 25 to 45 in good health.

DNA of the CDR3: TGTGCCAGCTCACTAGATCGACGAGGAAACATTCAGTACTTC. This gives the protein CASSLDRRGNIQYF. The chain links TRBV18 to TRBJ2-4, with no clear D. Germline-derived CDR1 and CDR2 are KGHSH and LQKENI. This CDR3 has 14 amino acids. Trimming stripped 4 bases from V and 6 bases from J, with 13 bases between.